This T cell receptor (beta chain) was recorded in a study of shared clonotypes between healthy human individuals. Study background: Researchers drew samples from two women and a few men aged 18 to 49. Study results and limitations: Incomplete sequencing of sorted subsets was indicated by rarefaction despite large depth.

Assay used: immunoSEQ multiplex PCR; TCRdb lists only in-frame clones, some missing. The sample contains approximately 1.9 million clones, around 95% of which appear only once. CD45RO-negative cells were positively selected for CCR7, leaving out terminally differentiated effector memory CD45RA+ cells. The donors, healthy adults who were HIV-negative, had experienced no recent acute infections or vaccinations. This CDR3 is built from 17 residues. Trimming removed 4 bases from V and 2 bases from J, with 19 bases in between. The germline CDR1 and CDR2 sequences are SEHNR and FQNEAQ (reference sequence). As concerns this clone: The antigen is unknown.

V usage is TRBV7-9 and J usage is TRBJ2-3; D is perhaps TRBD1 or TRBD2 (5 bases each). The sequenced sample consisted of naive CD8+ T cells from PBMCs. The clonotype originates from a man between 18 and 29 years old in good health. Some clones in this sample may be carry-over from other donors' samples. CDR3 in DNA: TGTGCCAGCAGCTCAGCCTTGGGGGAGAGGCCCACAGATACGCAGTATTTT. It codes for CASSSALGERPTDTQYF.